This T cell receptor beta chain was sequenced during a study of blood T cells in healthy people across ages. Study-level background: Capturing about one barcoded beta molecule per two T cells was achieved by template switching.

A word on this clonotype: Antigen unknown.

Combining a sample-barcoded 5' primer with a J-beta primer mix, a second PCR ran for about 7 to 11 cycles. MiXCR, run by TCRdb on the 5' RACE reads, gives a single entry per CDR3 protein. The sample consists of over a million distinct CDR3 sequences, about 25% of them appearing once. Study-level points and caveats: Naive CD4+ cells and diversity were both higher in long-lived donors than in aged donors.

Separately, the same data were catalogued under a study of T cells of mothers and their children. This second study notes: Related mother-child pairs showed slightly, non-significantly higher overlap than unrelated pairs. No persistent microchimeric T cell clones were detected at approximately 91 clones per million clonotypes sensitivity.

The origin of this receptor is a girl aged 2-10 years in good health. Sequenced material: blood.

The CDR3 loop is CASSYKRASEAFF. CDR3 sequence (DNA): TGTGCCAGCAGTTACAAGAGGGCATCTGAAGCTTTCTTT. This sequence joins TRBV6-5 and TRBJ1-1, with unresolved D. This CDR3 has 13 amino acids. The V end lost 2 bases, the J end lost 6 bases, and 10 bases lay between the germline ends. The V gene's germline CDR1 is MNHEY and CDR2 SVGAGI.